This passage covers 6 T cell receptor beta chains from one sample sequenced in a study of blood T cell repertoires in COVID-19. Some clones are missing from TCRdb's copy, which holds only in-frame ones; the method was immunoSEQ multiplex PCR. Of 75,000 to 100,000 clones in the sample, roughly four fifths were seen once. Source material: peripheral blood. The receptors come from a human donor in a cohort sampled during active COVID-19.

This clone was detected a few times. The chain carries TRBV12-5 and TRBJ1-5, with TRBD1 as a possible D gene (6 bases). This CDR3 is 15 amino acids long. The germline V gene encodes CDR1 LGHNT and CDR2 FRNRAP. V was shortened by 6 bases and J by 0 bases, with 12 bases between the two germline ends. The CDR3 region is CASGYGQISNQPQHF. The CDR3 DNA follows: TGTGCTAGTGGCTATGGACAGATTAGCAATCAGCCCCAGCATTTT.

This clone was seen a handful of times. The rearrangement joins TRBV19 to TRBJ2-7; TRBD2 aligns across 8 bases. The germline gives CDR1 LNHDA, CDR2 SQIVND (reference sequence). The CDR3 consists of 14 residues. After removal of 5 bases from V and 0 bases from J, the junction contained 3 bases not matched to a gene. The CDR3 protein is CASSGRGGSYEQYF. The CDR3 DNA reads as TGTGCCAGTAGTGGTCGGGGGGGCTCCTACGAGCAGTACTTC. Using reference TRBV19 and TRBJ2-7 for the parts outside the CDR3, the full variable domain is DGGITQSPKYLFRKEGQNVTLSCEQNLNHDAMYWYRQDPGQGLRLIYYSQIVNDFQKGDIAEGYSVSREKKESFPLTVTSAQKNPTAFYLCASSGRGGSYEQYFGPGTRLTVT.

This clone was counted only a few times. V and J are TRBV5-1 and TRBJ2-7, with D hard to call. The CDR3 sequence is 15 residues long. Germline V gene lookup returns CDR1 SGHRS and CDR2 YFSETQ. V was cut by 1 base and J by 4 bases, with 15 bases left in between. CDR3 sequence: CASSLLSGSHYEQYF. As DNA, the CDR3 is TGCGCCAGCAGCTTGTTGTCGGGTAGTCATTACGAGCAGTACTTC.

This clone was observed a few times. The junction departs from the called germline gene at one end, perhaps through a read error. The chain links TRBV7-7 to TRBJ2-7; 8 positions agree with TRBD1. Looked up from germline, CDR1 is SSHAT and CDR2 is FNYEAQ (reference sequence). The CDR3 totals 15 residues. The CDR3 reads CASSSGTGGSYEQYF. Here the CDR3 DNA reads TGTGCTAGCAGTTCCGGGACAGGAGGATCCTACGAGCAGTACTTC.

As to this clone: One junction end disagrees with the germline gene, perhaps due to a read error. This rearrangement joins TRBV28 to TRBJ1-6; D unresolved. Germline lookup yields CDR1 MDHEN and CDR2 SYDVKM. This CDR3 contains 16 residues. CDR3 sequence reads: CASSLADSRFNSPLHF. The CDR3 nucleotides are TGTGCCAGTAGTTTAGCCGACTCCCGCTTTAATTCACCCCTCCACTTT.

The rearrangement uses TRBV30 and TRBJ2-1; D gene uncertain. The length of the CDR3 is 13 residues. The germline V gene has CDR1 GTSNPN and CDR2 SVGIG (reference sequence). Trimming removed 3 bases from V and 5 bases from J, with 11 bases in between. This CDR3 reads CAWRRRQDNEQFF. CDR3 sequence (DNA): TGTGCCTGGAGACGCCGACAAGACAATGAGCAGTTCTTC.